These T cell receptor beta chains were read from a single sample in a study of blood T cell repertoires in COVID-19. Generated by immunoSEQ multiplex PCR, the TCRdb table keeps only in-frame clones and is missing some. The repertoire holds a few hundred thousand clones, with approximately 80% as singletons. Sequencing was performed on peripheral blood. These receptor sequences come from a human donor in a cohort sampled during active COVID-19. The CDR3 runs from the conserved cysteine through the conserved F or W. Each record gives: V gene, J gene, D gene, clone size, CDR3 DNA, CDR3 protein. D genes are given only for firm matches. Clone size is stated in some rows and not others, as once, few, many or a class when expanded.

>TRBV10-3|TRBJ2-1|NA|NA
TGTGCCATCAGTCCACGGGAGTTAGATGAGCAGTTCTTC
CAISPRELDEQFF
>TRBV6-5|TRBJ1-1|TRBD1|NA
TGTGCCAGCAGTTGGGACAGAGGGGGAAACACTGAAGCTTTCTTT
CASSWDRGGNTEAFF
>TRBV7-2|TRBJ2-7|NA|NA
TGTGCCAGCAGCAGACGGGACAATTACGAGCAGTACTTC
CASSRRDNYEQYF
>TRBV12-5|TRBJ2-7|NA|NA
TGTGCTAGTGGTTTGGGGTCAGGTTTATCCTACGAGCAGTACTTC
CASGLGSGLSYEQYF
>TRBV6-1|TRBJ1-5|NA|NA
TGTGCCAGCAGTGAAGGGGCAGGGCGTAGCAATCAGCCCCAGCATTTT
CASSEGAGRSNQPQHF
>TRBV7-3|TRBJ2-7|TRBD1|few
TGTGCCAGCAGCACAAGCCGATTTTACTTAAAACAGGGGAACGAGCAGTACTTC
CASSTSRFYLKQGNEQYF
>TRBV5-1|TRBJ2-4|TRBD1|NA
TGCGCCAGCAGCTCCGGGACAGGTTGGGCCAAAAACATTCAGTACTTC
CASSSGTGWAKNIQYF
>TRBV5-1|TRBJ2-3|TRBD2|NA
TGCGCCAGCAGCTTACGGGGGGTTGGAACAGATACGCAGTATTTT
CASSLRGVGTDTQYF
>TRBV19|TRBJ1-5|TRBD1|NA
TGTGCCAGTAGTATAACGGGACAGGGGAGGGATCAGCCCCAGCATTTT
CASSITGQGRDQPQHF
>TRBV29-1|TRBJ1-3|NA|few
TGCAGCGTTGACGAATCACGGGAGGGAAACACCATATATTTT
CSVDESREGNTIYF
>TRBV5-1|TRBJ2-7|TRBD1|NA
TGCGCCAGCAGCTTTGGGCAGGGGGTCACCTACGAGCAGTACTTC
CASSFGQGVTYEQYF
>TRBV11-2|TRBJ2-4|NA|once
TGTGCCAGCAGCTTAGACGGGGTGGCCAAAAACATTCAGTACTTC
CASSLDGVAKNIQYF
>TRBV7-9|TRBJ2-5|NA|once
TGTGCCAGCAGCCGCCAAGAGACCCAGTACTTC
CASSRQETQYF
>TRBV5-4|TRBJ2-3|TRBD2|NA
TGTGCCAGCAGCTTGGCGGCGGGGGTAGGCGCAGATACGCAGTATTTT
CASSLAAGVGADTQYF
>TRBV11-2|TRBJ2-5|TRBD2|NA
TGTGCCAGCAGCTTAGGTTCCCTAGCGGGGGCCTCATGGGAGACCCAGTACTTC
CASSLGSLAGASWETQYF
>TRBV19|TRBJ2-7|TRBD2|NA
TGTGCCAGTAGTAAAGGGACTAGCGGGAGTCTCGAGCAGTACTTC
CASSKGTSGSLEQYF
>TRBV3-1/TRBV3-2|TRBJ1-1|NA|NA
TGTGCCAGCAGCCAAGAAGGGGCCTGGCGCACTGAAGCTTTCTTT
CASSQEGAWRTEAFF
>TRBV27|TRBJ2-7|NA|NA
TGTGCCAGCAGTTCCGAACAGGGTTCGGACGACGAGCAGTACTTC
CASSSEQGSDDEQYF
>TRBV19|TRBJ2-5|NA|NA
TGTGCCAGTAGTGGCCAGGGCGGACAAGAGACCCAGTACTTC
CASSGQGGQETQYF
>TRBV13|TRBJ2-1|NA|NA
TGTGCCAGCAGCCCCAAGACTTCCCGCTCCTACAATGAGCAGTTCTTC
CASSPKTSRSYNEQFF
>TRBV5-4|TRBJ2-1|TRBD1|once
TGTGCCAGCAGCCGGACAGGGGGTATATACAATGAGCAGTTCTTC
CASSRTGGIYNEQFF
>TRBV10-3|TRBJ1-5|NA|NA
TGTGCCATCAAGGATTCGGGGGGCGGTCAGCCCCAGCATTTT
CAIKDSGGGQPQHF
>TRBV19|TRBJ2-7|NA|NA
TGTGCCAGCTCCGCGGGGAGCTCCTACGAGCAGTACTTC
CASSAGSSYEQYF
>TRBV18|TRBJ2-2|TRBD1|NA
TGTGCCAGCTCCCCCTCGACAGGGGGCAACACCGGGGAGCTGTTTTTT
CASSPSTGGNTGELFF
>TRBV5-1|TRBJ1-1|NA|NA
TGCGCCAGCAGCCCAGGGTTCACTGAAGCTTTCTTT
CASSPGFTEAFF
>TRBV2|TRBJ2-5|NA|few
TGTGCCAGCAAGGGTAGCGTACAAGAGACCCAGTACTTC
CASKGSVQETQYF
>TRBV5-1|TRBJ2-3|TRBD1|NA
TGCGCCAGCAGCTTTGGGGGAAAGACAGGGGTCCCCACAGATACGCAGTATTTT
CASSFGGKTGVPTDTQYF
>TRBV28|TRBJ1-2|TRBD1|once
TGTGCCAGCAGGGGACAGGTTTATGGCTACACCTTC
CASRGQVYGYTF
>TRBV7-2|TRBJ2-1|TRBD2|NA
TGTGCCAGCAGCAGCGGGACTTACTCCCAGAATGAGCAGTTCTTC
CASSSGTYSQNEQFF
>TRBV18|TRBJ2-7|TRBD2|NA
TGTGCCAGCTCACCACCGTCTAGCGGGAGCTACGAGCAGTACTTC
CASSPPSSGSYEQYF
>TRBV9|TRBJ2-5|TRBD2|NA
TGTGCCAGCAGCGGTAGCGGGACGTGGGAGACCCAGTACTTC
CASSGSGTWETQYF